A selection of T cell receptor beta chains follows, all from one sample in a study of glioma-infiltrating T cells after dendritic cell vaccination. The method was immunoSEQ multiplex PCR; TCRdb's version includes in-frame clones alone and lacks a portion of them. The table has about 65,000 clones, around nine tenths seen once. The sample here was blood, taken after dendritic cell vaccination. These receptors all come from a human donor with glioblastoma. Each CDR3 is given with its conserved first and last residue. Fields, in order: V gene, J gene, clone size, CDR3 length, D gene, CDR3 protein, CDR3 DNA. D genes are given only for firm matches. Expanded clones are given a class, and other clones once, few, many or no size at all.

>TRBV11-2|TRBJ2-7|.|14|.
CASSDRRTAAEQYF
TGTGCCAGCAGCGACAGACGGACGGCTGCCGAGCAGTACTTC
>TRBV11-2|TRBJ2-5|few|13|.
CASSLRGTETQYF
TGTGCCAGCAGCTTGAGGGGGACGGAGACCCAGTACTTC
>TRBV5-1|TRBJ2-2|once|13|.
CASSLDLVGELFF
TGCGCCAGCAGCTTGGATCTAGTCGGGGAGCTGTTTTTT
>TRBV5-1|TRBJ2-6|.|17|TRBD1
CASSGTGATSGANVLTF
TGCGCCAGCAGCGGGACAGGGGCGACCTCTGGGGCCAACGTCCTGACTTTC
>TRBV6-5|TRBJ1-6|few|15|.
CASKDGGSYNSPLHF
TGTGCCAGCAAGGACGGAGGCTCCTATAATTCCCCCCTCCACTTT
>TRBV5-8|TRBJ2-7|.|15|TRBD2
CASSKGLAGSYEQYF
TGTGCCAGCAGCAAGGGACTAGCGGGGAGTTACGAGCAGTACTTC
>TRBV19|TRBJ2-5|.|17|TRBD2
CASSSSAGAGGRETQYF
TGTGCCAGTAGTAGCTCAGCGGGAGCGGGGGGGAGGGAGACCCAGTACTTC
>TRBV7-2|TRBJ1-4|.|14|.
CASSLGQVGEKLFF
TGTGCCAGCAGCTTAGGACAGGTGGGGGAAAAACTGTTTTTT
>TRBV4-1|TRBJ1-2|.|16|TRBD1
CASSPETGMRNYGYTF
TGCGCCAGCAGCCCTGAGACAGGGATGAGGAACTATGGCTACACCTTC
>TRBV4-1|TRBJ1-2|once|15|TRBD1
CASSQVRQGYYGYTF
TGCGCCAGCAGCCAAGTGAGACAGGGCTACTATGGCTACACCTTC
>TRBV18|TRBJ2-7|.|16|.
CASSLTDPHGGLEQYF
TGTGCCAGCTCACTAACGGACCCCCATGGGGGGTTGGAGCAGTACTTC
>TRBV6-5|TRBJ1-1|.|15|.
CASSYVRGGSAEAFF
TGTGCCAGCAGTTACGTCCGGGGGGGTTCAGCAGAAGCTTTCTTT
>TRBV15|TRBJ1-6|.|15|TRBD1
CATSRARDRYSPLHF
TGTGCCACCAGCAGAGCACGGGACAGGTACTCACCCCTCCACTTT
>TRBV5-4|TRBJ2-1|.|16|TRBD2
CASSPPSGRAGNEQFF
TGTGCCAGCAGTCCGCCTAGCGGGAGGGCCGGCAATGAGCAGTTCTTC
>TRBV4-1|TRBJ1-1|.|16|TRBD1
CASSQGTGGGTAEAFF
TGCGCCAGCAGCCAAGGGACAGGGGGCGGAACAGCTGAAGCTTTCTTT
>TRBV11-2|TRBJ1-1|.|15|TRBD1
CASSLDRGMNTEAFF
TGTGCCAGCAGTTTGGACAGGGGAATGAACACTGAAGCTTTCTTT
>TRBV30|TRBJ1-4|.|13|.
CAWSPPGNEKLFF
TGTGCCTGGAGTCCGCCAGGAAATGAAAAACTGTTTTTT
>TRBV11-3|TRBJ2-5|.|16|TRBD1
CASSLRGQGAQETQYF
TGTGCCAGCAGCTTAAGGGGACAGGGGGCCCAAGAGACCCAGTACTTC
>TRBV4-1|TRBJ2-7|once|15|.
CASSQDWGGRYEQYF
TGCGCCAGCAGCCAAGACTGGGGAGGTCGGTACGAGCAGTACTTC
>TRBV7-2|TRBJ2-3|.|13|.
CASSLTATDTQYF
TGTGCCAGCAGCTTAACAGCCACAGATACGCAGTATTTT
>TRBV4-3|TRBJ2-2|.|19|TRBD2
CASSLRLAGGLPNTGELFF
TGCGCCAGCAGCCTCCGACTAGCGGGGGGCCTACCGAACACCGGGGAGCTGTTTTTT
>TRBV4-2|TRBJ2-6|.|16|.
CASSPSSSAGANVLTF
TGTGCCAGCAGCCCTTCTTCTAGCGCTGGGGCCAACGTCCTGACTTTC
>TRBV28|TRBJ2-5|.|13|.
CASSPPPGREQYF
TGTGCCAGCAGTCCCCCGCCGGGGAGAGAGCAGTACTTC
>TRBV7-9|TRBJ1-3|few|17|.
CASSLASGQPSGNTIYF
TGTGCCAGCAGCTTAGCCAGCGGGCAGCCCTCTGGAAACACCATATATTTT
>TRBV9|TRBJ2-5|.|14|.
CASSVSPGQETQYF
TGTGCCAGCAGCGTCTCTCCGGGCCAAGAGACCCAGTACTTC
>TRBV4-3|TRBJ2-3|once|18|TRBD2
CASSQDLTSGVGTDTQYF
TGCGCCAGCAGCCAAGATTTGACTAGCGGGGTGGGCACAGATACGCAGTATTTT
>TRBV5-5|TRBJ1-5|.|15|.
CASSRLTGSNQPQHF
TGTGCCAGCAGCCGACTGACAGGTAGCAATCAGCCCCAGCATTTT
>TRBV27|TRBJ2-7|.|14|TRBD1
CASSPGQVTYEQYF
TGTGCCAGCAGTCCCGGACAGGTAACCTACGAGCAGTACTTC
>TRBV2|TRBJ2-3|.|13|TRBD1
CASDRGFSDTQYF
TGTGCCTCTGACAGGGGCTTCTCAGATACGCAGTATTTT
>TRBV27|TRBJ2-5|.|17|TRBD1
CASSPGQGKPYQETQYF
TGTGCCAGCAGTCCGGGACAGGGGAAACCTTACCAAGAGACCCAGTACTTC
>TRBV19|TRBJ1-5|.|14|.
CASKETVGGQPQHF
TGTGCCAGTAAAGAGACGGTCGGGGGACAGCCCCAGCATTTT
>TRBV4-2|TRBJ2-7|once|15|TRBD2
CASSQRASGAYEQYF
TGTGCCAGCAGCCAACGGGCTAGCGGAGCCTACGAGCAGTACTTC
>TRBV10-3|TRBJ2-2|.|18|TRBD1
CAISEPGTGGRNTGELFF
TGTGCCATCAGTGAACCAGGGACAGGGGGACGGAACACCGGGGAGCTGTTTTTT
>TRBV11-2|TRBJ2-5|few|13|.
CASKRREQETQYF
TGTGCCAGCAAACGTCGGGAGCAAGAGACCCAGTACTTC
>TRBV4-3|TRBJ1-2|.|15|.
CASSQVARGNYGYTF
TGCGCCAGCAGCCAAGTCGCCAGGGGCAACTATGGCTACACCTTC
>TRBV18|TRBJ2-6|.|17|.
CASSSGQGASGANVLTF
TGTGCCAGCTCGTCGGGACAAGGAGCCTCTGGGGCCAACGTCCTGACTTTC
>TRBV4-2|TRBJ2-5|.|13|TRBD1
CASSRGQGETQYF
TGTGCCAGCAGCCGTGGACAGGGAGAGACCCAGTACTTC
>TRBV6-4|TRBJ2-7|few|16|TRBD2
CASRAGGLFSSYEQYF
TGTGCCAGCAGGGCGGGGGGACTGTTTAGCTCCTACGAGCAGTACTTC
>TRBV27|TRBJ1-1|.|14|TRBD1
CASSFRQGVTEAFF
TGTGCCAGCAGTTTTCGACAGGGAGTGACTGAAGCTTTCTTT
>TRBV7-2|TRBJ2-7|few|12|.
CASSSIRDEQYF
TGTGCCAGCAGCTCGATAAGAGACGAGCAGTACTTC
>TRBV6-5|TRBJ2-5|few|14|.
CASSYDRRGGTQYF
TGTGCCAGCAGTTACGACAGAAGGGGAGGAACCCAGTACTTC
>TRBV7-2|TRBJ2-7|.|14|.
CATTEGGERYEQYF
TGTGCCACCACCGAAGGGGGTGAAAGATACGAGCAGTACTTC
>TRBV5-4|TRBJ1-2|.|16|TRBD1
CASSFSTQTGGYGYTF
TGTGCCAGCAGCTTCTCCACACAAACAGGGGGTTATGGCTACACCTTC
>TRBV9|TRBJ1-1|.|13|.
CASSVKTDGEAFF
TGTGCCAGCAGCGTCAAGACTGACGGTGAAGCTTTCTTT
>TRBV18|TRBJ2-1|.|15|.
CASSPFGRRVGEQFF
TGTGCCAGCTCACCTTTTGGCAGGCGGGTAGGTGAGCAGTTCTTC
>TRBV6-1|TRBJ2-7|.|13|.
CASRRTYNYEQYF
TGTGCCAGCAGGAGGACATACAACTACGAGCAGTACTTC
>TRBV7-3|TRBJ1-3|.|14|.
CASSRTASGNTIYF
TGTGCCAGCAGCCGAACAGCCTCTGGAAACACCATATATTTT